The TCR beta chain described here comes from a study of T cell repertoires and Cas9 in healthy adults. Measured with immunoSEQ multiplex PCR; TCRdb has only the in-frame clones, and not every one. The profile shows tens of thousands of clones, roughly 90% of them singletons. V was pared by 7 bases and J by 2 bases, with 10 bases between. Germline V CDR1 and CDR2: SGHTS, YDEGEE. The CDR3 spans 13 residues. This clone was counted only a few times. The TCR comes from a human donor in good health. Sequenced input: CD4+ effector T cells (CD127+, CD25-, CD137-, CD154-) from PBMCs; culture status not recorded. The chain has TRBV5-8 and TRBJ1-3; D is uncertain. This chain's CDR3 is CASRKSAGNTIYF. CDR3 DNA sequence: TGTGCCAGCCGGAAATCAGCTGGAAACACCATATATTTT.